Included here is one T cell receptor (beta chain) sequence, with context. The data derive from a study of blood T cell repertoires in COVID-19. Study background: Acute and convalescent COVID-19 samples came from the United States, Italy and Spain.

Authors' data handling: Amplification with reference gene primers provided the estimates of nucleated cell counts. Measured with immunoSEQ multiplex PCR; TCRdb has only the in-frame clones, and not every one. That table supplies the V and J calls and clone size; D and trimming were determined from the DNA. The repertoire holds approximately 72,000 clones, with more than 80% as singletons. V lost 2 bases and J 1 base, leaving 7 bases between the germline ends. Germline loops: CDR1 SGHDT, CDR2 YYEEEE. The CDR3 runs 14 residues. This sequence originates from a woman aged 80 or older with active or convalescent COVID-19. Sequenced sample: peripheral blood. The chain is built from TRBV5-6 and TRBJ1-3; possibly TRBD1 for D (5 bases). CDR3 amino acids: CASSFPGSGNTIYF. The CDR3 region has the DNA TGTGCCAGCAGCTTTCCAGGGTCTGGAAACACCATATATTTT.